The 20 T cell receptor beta chains presented below share a single source sample, sequenced in a study of blood T cell repertoires in COVID-19. Data came from immunoSEQ multiplex PCR; TCRdb stores just in-frame clones and leaves some out. The data contain some 400,000 clones, around 87% of them singletons. The sequenced sample was peripheral blood. These receptor sequences come from a human donor in a cohort sampled during active COVID-19.

This clone has a single count. The rearrangement uses TRBV28 and TRBJ1-1; 9 bases align to TRBD1. The length of the CDR3 is 14 residues. Germline CDR1 MDHEN, CDR2 SYDVKM. With V trimmed by 2 bases and J by 7 bases, 5 bases remained unmatched. DNA of the CDR3: TGTGCCAGCAGTTTAGGACAGGGGCGACGTGAAGCTTTCTTT. Amino acid sequence: CASSLGQGRREAFF.

The count of this clone is one. This chain joins TRBV30 and TRBJ1-6; no reliable D call. Germline V gene data show CDR1 as GTSNPN and CDR2 as SVGIG (reference sequence). There are 12 residues in the CDR3. Trimming took off 1 base at V and 7 bases at J, with 5 bases between the two ends. This CDR3 reads CAWSAVNSPLHF. CDR3 nucleotide sequence: TGTGCCTGGAGTGCGGTAAATTCACCCCTCCACTTT. Full variable domain (missing parts from reference TRBV30 and TRBJ1-6): SQTIHQWPATLVQPVGSPLSLECTVEGTSNPNLYWYRQAAGRGLQLLFYSVGIGQISSEVPQNLSASRPQDRQFILSSKKLLLSDSGFYLCAWSAVNSPLHFGNGTRLTVT.

V usage is TRBV6-5 and J usage is TRBJ1-1; TRBD1 aligns across 7 bases. Germline CDR1 is MNHEY and CDR2 is SVGAGI. The CDR3 has 15 amino acids. Trimming took 7 bases from V and 4 from J; bases not matched to a gene: 12. CDR3 sequence reads: CASNRGGGGGTEAFF. In nucleotides, the CDR3 is TGTGCCAGCAATCGAGGAGGGGGCGGCGGCACTGAAGCTTTCTTT.

The chain links TRBV5-1 to TRBJ2-2, with 14 bases matching TRBD2. V lost 1 base and J lost 5; bases outside the gene matches: 10. This CDR3 comprises 19 residues. Germline V lookup: CDR1 SGHRS, CDR2 YFSETQ. CDR3 in DNA: TGCGCCAGCAGCTTGTCTCTCGGACTAGCGGGAGGAGGGACCGGGGAGCTGTTTTTT. Translating gives CASSLSLGLAGGGTGELFF.

This rearrangement joins TRBV6-6 to TRBJ1-5, with D tentatively TRBD1 (5 bases). The CDR3 is made up of 14 amino acids. Germline CDR1 reads MNHNY; CDR2 reads SVGAGI (reference sequence). V was shortened by 0 bases and J by 6 bases, with 9 bases between the two germline ends. The DNA of the CDR3 is TGTGCCAGCAGTTACTCGGGGGGGAGTCAGCCCCAGCATTTT. Translated: CASSYSGGSQPQHF.

The J gene is TRBJ1-6, the V gene TRBV11-2; D gene uncertain. Germline CDR1 is SGHAT and CDR2 is FQNNGV. The CDR3 length is 18 residues. The V gene lost 4 bases and the J gene lost 2 bases, with 18 bases spanning the gap. This CDR3 is CASSSPEEWNTYNSPLHF. The CDR3 DNA reads TGTGCCAGCAGCTCGCCTGAGGAATGGAACACCTATAATTCACCCCTCCACTTT.

This clone showed up many times. The rearrangement links TRBV6-5 to TRBJ2-5; D gene unclear. The V and J ends lost 0 bases and 3 bases respectively, with 8 bases between them. The length of the CDR3 is 14 residues. From germline, CDR1 is MNHEY and CDR2 SVGAGI. CDR3 sequence reads: CASSYSLSEETQYF. The CDR3 bases are TGTGCCAGCAGTTACTCCCTATCCGAAGAGACCCAGTACTTC.

The DNA for the CDR3 is TGTGCCAGCACCCTCGGGGGAGGGGAGACCCAGTACTTC. Translation: CASTLGGGETQYF. The rearrangement links TRBV12-3 or TRBV12-4 to TRBJ2-5; 7 bases fit TRBD2. Trimming cost V 7 bases and J 5 bases; bases outside gene matches: 7. This CDR3 comprises 13 residues.

The genes are TRBV27 and TRBJ1-5; D is perhaps TRBD1 (5 bases). CDR3 length: 16 residues. The V gene lost 6 bases and the J gene lost 2 bases, with 17 bases spanning the gap. Germline V gives CDR1 MNHEY, CDR2 SMNVEV (reference sequence). The CDR3 sequence: CASRPLGGWGNQPQHF. DNA of the CDR3: TGTGCCAGCAGGCCGCTGGGGGGGTGGGGCAATCAGCCCCAGCATTTT.

CDR3 residues: CASSLGPQGMGTEAFF. DNA of the CDR3: TGCGCCAGCAGCTTGGGCCCACAGGGGATGGGCACTGAAGCTTTCTTT. The V gene is TRBV5-1, the J gene TRBJ1-1; 7 nucleotides agree with TRBD1. The CDR3 runs 16 residues. V dropped 0 bases and J dropped 4; count of bases not matched to a gene: 9. Per germline, CDR1 SGHRS and CDR2 YFSETQ. Drawing the rest from reference TRBV5-1 and TRBJ1-1, the complete variable domain is KAGVTQTPRYLIKTRGQQVTLSCSPISGHRSVSWYQQTPGQGLQFLFEYFSETQRNKGNFPGRFSGRQFSNSRSEMNVSTLELGDSALYLCASSLGPQGMGTEAFFGQGTRLTVV.

J is TRBJ2-7 and V is TRBV27, with 9 bases aligning to TRBD1. V shed 0 bases and J 6 bases; nucleotides not matched to a gene: 6. There are 15 residues in the CDR3. CDR1 is MNHEY, CDR2 SMNVEV, per germline (reference sequence). The CDR3 bases are TGTGCCAGCAGTTTATCCCGGACAGGGGCGGTCGAGCAGTACTTC. Translating gives CASSLSRTGAVEQYF.

The chain carries TRBV19 and TRBJ2-1; 11 bases map to TRBD2. The V gene's germline CDR1 is LNHDA and CDR2 SQIVND (reference sequence). This CDR3 is built from 17 residues. The V segment lost 5 bases and the J segment 6 bases; nucleotides outside the gene matches: 12. For the CDR3, the DNA is TGTGCCAGTAGTCCCCAAAGGGCTAGCGGGGGGTTCAATGAGCAGTTCTTC. The encoded protein is CASSPQRASGGFNEQFF.

The V and J genes are TRBV30 and TRBJ1-3, with 7 bases fitting TRBD1. V was pared by 0 bases and J by 4 bases, with 9 bases of the junction left unmatched. The length of the CDR3 is 16 residues. From germline, CDR1 is GTSNPN and CDR2 SVGIG (reference sequence). The CDR3 region has the DNA TGTGCCTGGAGTGTACCGACAGGGAGAGTCGGAAACACCATATATTTT. Its translation: CAWSVPTGRVGNTIYF.

The genes are TRBV4-1 and TRBJ2-3; 9 bases align to TRBD1. Germline lookup yields CDR1 MGHRA and CDR2 YSYEKL. The CDR3 runs 15 residues. The junction had 4 bases not matched to a gene; V was cut back by 5 bases and J by 1 base. CDR3 bases: TGCGCCAGCAGCGTGGGACAGGGAGGCACAGATACGCAGTATTTT. As protein: CASSVGQGGTDTQYF.

This chain uses TRBV3-1 (or the pseudogene TRBV3-2) with TRBJ2-7; 9 nucleotides match TRBD1. CDR1 is LGHDT and CDR2 is YNNKEL in the germline V gene (reference sequence). J was trimmed by 0 bases and V by 2 bases; bases with no gene match: 5. CDR3 size: 16 residues. The CDR3 here is CASSQNDRGSSYEQYF. DNA for the CDR3: TGTGCCAGCAGCCAAAACGACAGGGGGAGCTCCTACGAGCAGTACTTC.

V usage is TRBV11-2 and J usage is TRBJ1-1; weak D call: TRBD1 (6 bases). The length of the CDR3 is 14 residues. V lost 4 bases and J lost 3, with 12 bases in between. Germline-derived CDR1 and CDR2 are SGHAT and FQNNGV. In nucleotides, the CDR3 is TGTGCCAGCAGCTCGCTAAAGGGGGACACTGAAGCTTTCTTT. The encoded protein is CASSSLKGDTEAFF.

The chain uses TRBV7-2 and TRBJ1-1; tentatively, D is TRBD1 (5 bases). Germline values: CDR1 SGHTA, CDR2 FQGNSA. The V gene lost 0 bases and the J gene lost 3 bases, with 23 bases spanning the gap. The CDR3 totals 19 residues. For the CDR3, the DNA is TGTGCCAGCAGCTTAGCCCCAGTTCCCCACGGGGGGTGGGACACTGAAGCTTTCTTT. Translation gives CASSLAPVPHGGWDTEAFF.

Written as DNA, the CDR3 is TGCGCCAGCCGAAGGGGGACAGGGGAATATGGCTACACCTTC. It is translated as CASRRGTGEYGYTF. The J gene is TRBJ1-2, the V gene TRBV5-1, with 10 bases matching TRBD1. The CDR3 contains 14 residues. Germline V CDR1 and CDR2: SGHRS, YFSETQ. The V and J ends lost 7 bases and 5 bases, in that order; junction bases with no gene match: 8.

The J gene is TRBJ2-6, the V gene TRBV29-1; D is perhaps TRBD1 (5 bases). Trimming removed 6 bases at V and 2 bases at J, with 8 bases between. Germline lookup yields CDR1 SQVTM and CDR2 ANQGSEA. The CDR3 is made up of 13 amino acids. The CDR3 coding sequence is TGCAGCGTGCAGGGTACTGGGGCCAACGTCCTGACTTTC. Translating gives CSVQGTGANVLTF.

The genes are TRBV5-4 and TRBJ1-2; possible D gene TRBD1, 6 bases. CDR1 SGHNT and CDR2 YYREEE come from the germline V gene (reference sequence). Trimming pared 0 bases from V and 5 bases from J, leaving 8 bases between. This CDR3 contains 13 residues. The CDR3: CASSLVGTYGYTF. DNA for the CDR3: TGTGCCAGCAGCTTGGTAGGGACATATGGCTACACCTTC.